The entry below describes one T cell receptor beta chain. TCRdb reprocessed the 5' RACE reads with MiXCR, giving one entry per CDR3 protein. The table shows about 410,000 distinct CDR3 sequences, with roughly 17% occurring only once. The data were obtained in a study of T-cell memory formation after mild COVID-19. Material for sequencing was PBMCs or a T cell subset sorted from them (not recorded which). This clonotype was sampled from a man aged 18-30 years who had mild COVID-19 (a few samples of this study predate the infection). Cell type and time point are not known.

DNA of the CDR3: TGTGCCAGTAGTATCGGTAACAGCCAAGAGACCCAGTACTTC. Its translation: CASSIGNSQETQYF. This chain connects TRBV19 to TRBJ2-5; unclear D gene. Deletions cut 3 bases from V and 1 base from J, with 9 bases between. This CDR3 spans 14 amino acids. Germline V gene lookup returns CDR1 LNHDA and CDR2 SQIVND (reference sequence).